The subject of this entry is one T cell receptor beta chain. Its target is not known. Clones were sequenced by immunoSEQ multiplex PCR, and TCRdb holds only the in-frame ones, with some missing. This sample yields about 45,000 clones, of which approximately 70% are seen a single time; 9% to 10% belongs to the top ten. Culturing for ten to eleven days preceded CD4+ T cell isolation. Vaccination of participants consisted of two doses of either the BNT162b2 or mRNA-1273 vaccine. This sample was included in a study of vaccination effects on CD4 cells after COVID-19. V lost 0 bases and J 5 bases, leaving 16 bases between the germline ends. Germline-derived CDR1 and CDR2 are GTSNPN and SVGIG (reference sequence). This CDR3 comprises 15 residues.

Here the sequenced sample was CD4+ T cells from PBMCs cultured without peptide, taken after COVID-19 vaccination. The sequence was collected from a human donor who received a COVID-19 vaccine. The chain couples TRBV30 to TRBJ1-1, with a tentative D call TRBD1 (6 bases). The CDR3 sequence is CAWSVIRGLGTEAFF. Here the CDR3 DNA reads TGTGCCTGGAGTGTAATTCGGGGGCTCGGGACTGAAGCTTTCTTT.